This passage covers 23 T cell receptor beta chains from one sample sequenced in a study of response to subunit inactivated influenza vaccine. A single record per CDR3 protein comes from TCRdb applying MiXCR to the RT-PCR reads. The sample shows about 570,000 distinct CDR3 sequences, approximately 10% of them seen only once. This material consisted of PBMCs from blood, taken on the day of vaccination. The receptors stem from a man in his fifties or sixties who received an inactivated influenza vaccine.

Only a few counts were recorded for this clonotype. V is TRBV4-1 and J is TRBJ2-2; TRBD1 matches 8 bases. Germline trimming cut 9 bases from V and 1 base from J; bases unmatched to any gene: 10. Germline V gives CDR1 MGHRA, CDR2 YSYEKL. The CDR3 loop spans 16 amino acids. CDR3 nucleotide sequence: TGCGCCAGACGAACCACCGGGACAGGGAACACCGGGGAGCTGTTTTTT. Translating it yields CARRTTGTGNTGELFF.

This clonotype appeared many times. V gene TRBV24-1 combines with J gene TRBJ2-7; no firm D call. V lost 2 bases and J lost 6, with 10 bases in between. The CDR3 totals 13 residues. Germline V gene sequence: CDR1 KGHDR, CDR2 SFDVKD. In DNA form, the CDR3 reads TGTGCCACCAGTGATTCCAGAAGCGCCGAGCAGTACTTC. Its translation: CATSDSRSAEQYF.

The chain employs TRBV30 and TRBJ2-7, with D perhaps TRBD2 (5 bases). V gave up 0 bases and J gave up 5 bases, with 8 bases separating them. The CDR3 is 12 amino acids. Per the germline V gene, CDR1 is GTSNPN and CDR2 is SVGIG (reference sequence). The CDR3, as DNA: TGTGCCTGGAGTGTAATAGCGCACGAGCAGTACTTC. This encodes CAWSVIAHEQYF. Using reference TRBV30 and TRBJ2-7 for the parts outside the CDR3, the full variable domain is SQTIHQWPATLVQPVGSPLSLECTVEGTSNPNLYWYRQAAGRGLQLLFYSVGIGQISSEVPQNLSASRPQDRQFILSSKKLLLSDSGFYLCAWSVIAHEQYFGPGTRLTVT.

This clonotype was seen a few times. The V gene is TRBV11-1, the J gene TRBJ2-6, with D possibly matching TRBD1 (5 bases). Germline lookup yields CDR1 SGHAT and CDR2 FQDESV (reference sequence). The CDR3 is made up of 18 amino acids. V lost 7 bases to trimming and J lost 0 bases, with 19 bases between them. The CDR3, as DNA: TGTGCCAGCACCCGTAGGCGTCAGGGAACCTCTGGGGCCAACGTCCTGACTTTC. Amino acids: CASTRRRQGTSGANVLTF.

The chain couples TRBV15 to TRBJ2-2, with D maybe TRBD2 (5 bases). The germline CDR1 and CDR2 sequences are LNHNV and YYDKDF (reference sequence). The V and J ends lost 4 bases and 5 bases respectively, with 8 bases between them. The CDR3 is 13 amino acids. The CDR3 region is CATSNRDTGELFF. The CDR3, as DNA: TGTGCCACCAGCAACCGGGATACCGGGGAGCTGTTTTTT.

This clonotype was counted only a few times. The chain is built from TRBV20-1 and TRBJ2-7, with TRBD2 matching 12 bases. CDR1 DFQATT and CDR2 SNEGSKA come from the germline V gene (reference sequence). This CDR3 spans 14 amino acids. The junction had 6 bases not matched to a gene; V was cut back by 6 bases and J by 3 bases. The DNA of the CDR3 is TGCAGTGCCTCTGGACTAGCGGGACTCTACGAGCAGTACTTC. Translation: CSASGLAGLYEQYF.

The chain joins TRBV7-9 to TRBJ2-6; D is perhaps TRBD1 (5 bases). This CDR3 has 15 residues. V shed 1 base and J shed 8 bases, with 12 bases lying between them. Looked up from germline, CDR1 is SEHNR and CDR2 is FQNEAQ (reference sequence). The DNA for the CDR3 is TGTGCCAGCAGCTTAGGTCGGACATCGACCAACGTCCTGACTTTC. Protein product: CASSLGRTSTNVLTF. Supplemented by reference TRBV7-9 and TRBJ2-6, the full variable domain reads DTGVSQNPRHKITKRGQNVTFRCDPISEHNRLYWYRQTLGQGPEFLTYFQNEAQLEKSRLLSDRFSAERPKGSFSTLEIQRTEQGDSAMYLCASSLGRTSTNVLTFGAGSRLTVL.

The rearrangement joins TRBV6-5 to TRBJ2-7, with 9 bases lining up with TRBD1. V was clipped by 4 bases and J by 7 bases; unmatched bases: 11. From germline, CDR1 is MNHEY and CDR2 SVGAGI. The CDR3 has 15 residues. CDR3 coding DNA: TGTGCCAGCAGTTTCACGGGACAGGGAGTTTTGGAGCAGTACTTC. It is translated as CASSFTGQGVLEQYF.

The chain employs TRBV4-1 and TRBJ2-3, with D perhaps TRBD1 or TRBD2 (6 bases each). CDR3 size: 15 residues. V gave up 6 bases and J gave up 4 bases, with 17 bases separating them. Germline V CDR1 and CDR2: MGHRA, YSYEKL. CDR3 amino acids: CASRLAGGGSDTQYF. The CDR3 bases are TGCGCCAGCAGGCTCGCCGGGGGCGGCTCAGATACGCAGTATTTT.

Comment on this clonotype: Being one base from a much bigger clone, this may be a read error. The rearrangement uses TRBV6-1 and TRBJ1-4; the match to TRBD1 covers 9 bases. Looked up from germline, CDR1 is MNHNS and CDR2 is SASEGT. The CDR3 has 14 residues. V shed 6 bases, J shed 12 bases, and the junction held 11 bases outside the gene matches. In DNA, the CDR3 is TGTGCCAGCAGCCCCGGGACAGGGCGAGGAGAACTGTTTTTT. Translated, it gives CASSPGTGRGELFF.

This rearrangement joins TRBV4-2 to TRBJ1-5, with a weak D call TRBD1 (5 bases). Trimming took 0 bases from V and 7 from J, leaving 19 bases between them. The CDR3 consists of 17 residues. Germline V CDR1 and CDR2: LGHNA, YNFKEQ. Written as DNA, the CDR3 is TGTGCCAGCAGCCAAGATATGTTAGGGACCATAGGACAGCCCCAGCATTTT. Its protein product is CASSQDMLGTIGQPQHF.

This clonotype was seen more than once but under ten times. The chain joins TRBV4-3 to TRBJ2-7, with D tentatively TRBD1 (5 bases). Trimming removed 4 bases at V and 2 bases at J, with 12 bases between. This CDR3 spans 14 amino acids. Germline CDR1 LGHNA, CDR2 YSLEER. The CDR3 sequence: CASSPERQTYEQYF. The CDR3 bases are TGCGCCAGCAGCCCAGAGCGACAGACCTACGAGCAGTACTTC.

V gene TRBV11-1 combines with J gene TRBJ1-1, with D perhaps matching TRBD1 (6 bases). V lost 4 bases to trimming and J lost 0 bases, with 21 bases between them. The CDR3 is made up of 18 amino acids. CDR1 is SGHAT, CDR2 FQDESV, per germline (reference sequence). CDR3 amino acids: CASSSTLIPGQLNTEAFF. The CDR3, as DNA: TGTGCCAGCAGCTCAACTCTCATTCCGGGACAACTGAACACTGAAGCTTTCTTT.

The V gene is TRBV5-6, the J gene TRBJ2-3; TRBD1 might be the D (5 bases). CDR3 length: 15 amino acids. Germline CDR1 and CDR2: SGHDT and YYEEEE. V was clipped by 1 base and J by 0 bases, with 9 bases between them. The CDR3 region is CASSLRGTSTDTQYF. The CDR3 DNA is TGTGCCAGCAGCTTGAGGGGTACTAGCACAGATACGCAGTATTTT.

The chain has TRBV15 and TRBJ2-5; the match to TRBD2 covers 8 bases. The CDR3 is made up of 17 amino acids. V was clipped by 1 base and J by 4 bases; unmatched bases: 11. Looked up from germline, CDR1 is LNHNV and CDR2 is YYDKDF (reference sequence). The CDR3 DNA reads TGTGCCACCAGCAGAGTATACGGGGGACTAGTTGGAGAGACCCAGTACTTC. Encoded protein: CATSRVYGGLVGETQYF.

The chain employs TRBV5-6 and TRBJ1-1; the match to TRBD1 covers 7 bases. Germline lookup yields CDR1 SGHDT and CDR2 YYEEEE. Losses at the gene ends were 6 bases for V and 0 bases for J; bases not matched to a gene: 5. The CDR3 spans 14 residues. The CDR3 here is CASNPRGLNTEAFF. The CDR3 bases are TGTGCCAGCAACCCAAGGGGGCTGAACACTGAAGCTTTCTTT.

This clonotype was detected many times. Here the CDR3 DNA reads TGTGCCAGCAGGCCGACAAGGCTAGCGAACACCGGGGAGCTGTTTTTT. Protein: CASRPTRLANTGELFF. The J gene is TRBJ2-2, the V gene TRBV7-9; D call uncertain. Per germline, CDR1 SEHNR and CDR2 FQNEAQ (reference sequence). V lost 6 bases and J 0 bases, leaving 14 bases between the germline ends. The CDR3 is made up of 16 amino acids.

The chain joins TRBV19 to TRBJ2-4; TRBD1 matches 9 bases. This CDR3 has 13 residues. The V gene end was trimmed by 7 bases and the J gene end by 6 bases; junction bases not matched to a gene: 4. Looked up from germline, CDR1 is LNHDA and CDR2 is SQIVND (reference sequence). The CDR3 here is CASTMGQGNIQYF. The CDR3 coding sequence is TGTGCCAGTACCATGGGACAGGGAAACATTCAGTACTTC.

The table lists this clonotype with a few counts. The chain uses TRBV6-5 and TRBJ1-4; no clear D gene. Germline-derived CDR1 and CDR2 are MNHEY and SVGAGI. V lost 5 bases to trimming and J lost 0 bases, with 13 bases between them. The CDR3 has 16 amino acids. CDR3 DNA: TGTGCCAGCAGTCTCGATAACGGAGCAACTAATGAAAAACTGTTTTTT. Encoded protein: CASSLDNGATNEKLFF.

This clonotype was seen a handful of times. In DNA form, the CDR3 reads TGTGCCAGCAGTTTTTCTGTGGAAGAGACCCAGTACTTC. This translates into CASSFSVEETQYF. The gene calls are TRBV12-3 or TRBV12-4 and TRBJ2-5; D ambiguous. Trimming removed 3 bases at V and 3 bases at J, with 8 bases between. The CDR3 loop spans 13 amino acids.

The table lists this clonotype with many counts. The chain is built from TRBV5-1 and TRBJ2-3; D is uncertain. The CDR3 is 13 residues long. The ends were cut back, 2 bases at V and 2 bases at J, with 6 bases in the middle. Germline assignment: CDR1 SGHRS and CDR2 YFSETQ. CDR3 sequence reads: CASSFGDTDTQYF. The CDR3 DNA follows: TGCGCCAGCAGCTTTGGGGACACAGATACGCAGTATTTT. Full variable domain (missing parts from reference TRBV5-1 and TRBJ2-3): KAGVTQTPRYLIKTRGQQVTLSCSPISGHRSVSWYQQTPGQGLQFLFEYFSETQRNKGNFPGRFSGRQFSNSRSEMNVSTLELGDSALYLCASSFGDTDTQYFGPGTRLTVL.

This clonotype was seen only a few times. The genes are TRBV5-4 and TRBJ1-2; 7 bases match TRBD1. Germline lookup yields CDR1 SGHNT and CDR2 YYREEE (reference sequence). This CDR3 has 15 residues. V lost 4 bases, J lost 4 bases, and 10 bases stayed unmatched. The CDR3 reads CASSPGGGAAYGYTF. For the CDR3, the DNA is TGTGCCAGCAGCCCTGGAGGGGGCGCCGCCTATGGCTACACCTTC. Variable domain in full (rest from reference TRBV5-4 and TRBJ1-2): ETGVTQSPTHLIKTRGQQVTLRCSSQSGHNTVSWYQQALGQGPQFIFQYYREEENGRGNFPPRFSGLQFPNYSSELNVNALELDDSALYLCASSPGGGAAYGYTFGSGTRLTVV.

This chain connects TRBV7-2 to TRBJ2-3; 11 nucleotides agree with TRBD1. The CDR3 is made up of 16 amino acids. Germline assignment: CDR1 SGHTA and CDR2 FQGNSA. Trimming at V came to 2 bases and at J to 6 bases, leaving 7 bases not matched to a gene. DNA for the CDR3: TGTGCCAGCAGCTTACGGACAGGGGGCAGGTCTGATACGCAGTATTTT. Translated: CASSLRTGGRSDTQYF.